One sample yielded the 16 T cell receptor beta chains listed below, sequenced in a study of blood T cell repertoires in COVID-19. Sequencing used immunoSEQ multiplex PCR; TCRdb keeps in-frame clones, though not all of them. This repertoire shows about 170,000 clones, 83% found once; its top ten account for over 2%. Sequenced input: peripheral blood. These receptors originate from an elderly woman with acute or convalescent COVID-19.

The chain employs TRBV5-6 and TRBJ2-2; TRBD1 matches at 7 bases. The CDR3 spans 18 residues. With 1 base clipped from V and 4 bases from J, the junction kept 13 bases outside the gene matches. CDR1 SGHDT and CDR2 YYEEEE come from the germline V gene. The CDR3 nucleotides read TGTGCCAGCAGCTTGTATCGAGGGACAGATATTTTCACCGGGGAGCTGTTTTTT. Residues: CASSLYRGTDIFTGELFF.

J is TRBJ2-7 and V is TRBV4-2; TRBD2 matches 10 bases. The V and J ends lost 4 bases and 6 bases, in that order; junction bases with no gene match: 9. CDR1 is LGHNA, CDR2 YNFKEQ, per germline. The CDR3 runs 15 residues. The CDR3 loop reads CASSRESGGAREQYF. As DNA, the CDR3 is TGTGCCAGCAGCCGAGAAAGCGGGGGGGCACGCGAGCAGTACTTC.

The J gene is TRBJ1-4, the V gene TRBV7-2; 8 bases are shared with TRBD1. CDR1 and CDR2 (germline): SGHTA, FQGNSA. V shed 5 bases, J shed 8 bases, and the junction held 4 bases outside the gene matches. The CDR3 spans 13 residues. The CDR3 loop reads CASSLDRGEKLFF. CDR3 sequence (DNA): TGTGCCAGCAGCCTCGACAGGGGCGAAAAACTGTTTTTT.

This chain connects TRBV6-5 to TRBJ2-7, with 13 bases that match TRBD2. CDR3 size: 14 residues. The V and J ends lost 6 bases and 2 bases, in that order; junction bases with no gene match: 1. Germline CDR1 reads MNHEY; CDR2 reads SVGAGI. Here the CDR3 DNA reads TGTGCCAGCAGGGGGACTAGCGGGGCCTACGAGCAGTACTTC. This encodes CASRGTSGAYEQYF.

This clone was seen only once. J is TRBJ2-5 and V is TRBV10-3; 11 bases match TRBD2. J lost 5 bases, V lost 7 bases, and 3 bases had no gene match. The CDR3 sequence is 13 residues long. Germline assignment: CDR1 ENHRY and CDR2 SYGVKD. The CDR3 bases are TGTGCCATCAAGGCTAGCGGGGGGGAGACCCAGTACTTC. Its translation: CAIKASGGETQYF.

This chain uses TRBV10-2 with TRBJ2-5, with D unclear. Germline assignment: CDR1 WSHSY and CDR2 SAAADI. The CDR3 is 16 amino acids. V was cut by 3 bases and J by 1 base, with 15 bases left in between. CDR3 in amino acids: CASSDPRTQLQETQYF. CDR3 bases: TGCGCCAGCAGTGATCCTCGAACACAGCTCCAAGAGACCCAGTACTTC.

Here the CDR3 DNA reads TGTGCCAGCAGTTACTCTCCGCACACAGGAGCCAAAAACATTCAGTACTTC. This codes for CASSYSPHTGAKNIQYF. The chain couples TRBV6-2 or TRBV6-3 to TRBJ2-4; perhaps TRBD1 as D (5 bases). V lost 0 bases, J lost 0 bases, and 12 bases lay in between. The V gene's germline CDR1 is MNHEY and CDR2 SVGEGT. The CDR3 extends over 17 amino acids.

The chain carries TRBV6-2 or TRBV6-3 and TRBJ1-6; no clear D. Per the germline V gene, CDR1 is MNHEY and CDR2 is SVGEGT. This CDR3 is 17 amino acids long. The V end lost 0 bases, the J end lost 7 bases, and 16 bases lay between the germline ends. The CDR3 loop reads CASSYSPDAAQNSPLHF. As DNA, the CDR3 is TGTGCCAGCAGTTACTCTCCTGACGCGGCTCAAAATTCACCCCTCCACTTT.

J is TRBJ1-3 and V is TRBV11-3; D might be TRBD1 (6 bases). CDR3 length: 19 amino acids. The V gene's germline CDR1 is SGHNT and CDR2 YENEEA. Trimming removed 0 bases at V and 0 bases at J, with 18 bases between. Here the CDR3 DNA reads TGTGCCAGCAGCTTAGAAGGTCGGGACAAAAGCGTCTCTGGAAACACCATATATTTT. This translates into CASSLEGRDKSVSGNTIYF. The full variable domain, completed using reference TRBV11-3 and TRBJ1-3, is EAGVVQSPRYKIIEKKQPVAFWCNPISGHNTLYWYLQNLGQGPELLIRYENEEAVDDSQLPKDRFSAERLKGVDSTLKIQPAELGDSAVYLCASSLEGRDKSVSGNTIYFGEGSWLTVV.

The rearrangement uses TRBV5-4 and TRBJ2-7, with 7 bases identical to TRBD2. CDR1 is SGHNT and CDR2 is YYREEE in the germline V gene (reference sequence). Trimming cost V 4 bases and J 7 bases; bases outside gene matches: 11. This CDR3 spans 14 amino acids. CDR3 loop: CASSPPGGLGEQYF. For the CDR3, the DNA is TGTGCCAGCAGCCCCCCGGGAGGCTTGGGTGAGCAGTACTTC.

V and J are TRBV2 and TRBJ2-1; 7 nucleotides line up with TRBD1. J gave up 5 bases and V 6 bases, and 16 bases lay outside the gene matches. CDR1 and CDR2 from the germline V gene are SNHLY and FYNNEI. The CDR3 covers 17 residues. CDR3 protein: CASSRDRVGLRDNEQFF. The CDR3 coding sequence is TGTGCCAGCAGCCGAGACAGGGTGGGGCTTAGGGACAATGAGCAGTTCTTC.

The chain has TRBV28 and TRBJ1-5, with D maybe TRBD1 (6 bases). The V end was cut by 7 bases, the J end by 5 bases, with 15 bases between. Per germline, CDR1 MDHEN and CDR2 SYDVKM. The CDR3 runs to 14 residues. The CDR3 DNA reads as TGTGCCAGCACCGGTACAGGGACCTATCAGCCCCAGCATTTT. This translates into CASTGTGTYQPQHF.

This chain uses TRBV7-2 with TRBJ1-1, with D possibly matching TRBD1 (5 bases). The V gene lost 1 base and the J gene lost 4 bases, with 10 bases spanning the gap. There are 14 residues in the CDR3. Germline V gives CDR1 SGHTA, CDR2 FQGNSA. The CDR3 loop is CASSLGGSGTEAFF. The DNA for the CDR3 is TGTGCCAGCAGCTTAGGGGGCTCGGGCACTGAAGCTTTCTTT.

V usage is TRBV11-2 and J usage is TRBJ2-2; no clear D gene. This CDR3 region has 15 residues. Germline lookup yields CDR1 SGHAT and CDR2 FQNNGV. V was shortened by 4 bases and J by 0 bases, with 9 bases between the two germline ends. The CDR3 nucleotides read TGTGCCAGCAGCTCGTGGGCCTCGAACACCGGGGAGCTGTTTTTT. Its translation: CASSSWASNTGELFF.

The rearrangement uses TRBV10-1 and TRBJ2-1, with 11 bases aligning to TRBD2. The CDR3 has 14 amino acids. Losses at the gene ends were 8 bases for V and 6 bases for J; bases not matched to a gene: 6. In germline, CDR1 is WNHNN, CDR2 SYGVQD (reference sequence). Here the CDR3 DNA reads TGCGCCAGCTCGACTAGCGGGGCCGGCAATGAGCAGTTCTTC. Amino acid sequence: CASSTSGAGNEQFF.

This sequence joins TRBV5-5 and TRBJ1-2; a possible D gene is TRBD1 (6 bases). Germline V lookup: CDR1 SGHKS, CDR2 YYEKEE (reference sequence). The V gene lost 4 bases and the J gene lost 8 bases, with 12 bases spanning the gap. This CDR3 is 12 amino acids long. The CDR3 DNA reads as TGTGCCAGCAGCACCGTCAGGGGCGGCTACACCTTC. Translating it yields CASSTVRGGYTF.